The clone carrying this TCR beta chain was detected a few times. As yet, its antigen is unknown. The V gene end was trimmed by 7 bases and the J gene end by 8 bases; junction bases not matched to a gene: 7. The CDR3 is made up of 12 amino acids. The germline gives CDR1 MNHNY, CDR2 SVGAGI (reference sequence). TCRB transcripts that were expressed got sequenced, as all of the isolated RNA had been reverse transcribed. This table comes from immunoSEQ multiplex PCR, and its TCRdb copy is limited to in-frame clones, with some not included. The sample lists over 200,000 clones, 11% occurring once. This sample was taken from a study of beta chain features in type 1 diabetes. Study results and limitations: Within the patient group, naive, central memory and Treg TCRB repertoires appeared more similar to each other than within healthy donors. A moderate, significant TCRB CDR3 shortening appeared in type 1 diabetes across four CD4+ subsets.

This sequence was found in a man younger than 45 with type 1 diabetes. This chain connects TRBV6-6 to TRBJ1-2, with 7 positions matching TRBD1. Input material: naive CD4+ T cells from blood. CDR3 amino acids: CASNTGEWGYTF. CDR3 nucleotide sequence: TGTGCCAGCAATACAGGGGAGTGGGGCTACACCTTC.